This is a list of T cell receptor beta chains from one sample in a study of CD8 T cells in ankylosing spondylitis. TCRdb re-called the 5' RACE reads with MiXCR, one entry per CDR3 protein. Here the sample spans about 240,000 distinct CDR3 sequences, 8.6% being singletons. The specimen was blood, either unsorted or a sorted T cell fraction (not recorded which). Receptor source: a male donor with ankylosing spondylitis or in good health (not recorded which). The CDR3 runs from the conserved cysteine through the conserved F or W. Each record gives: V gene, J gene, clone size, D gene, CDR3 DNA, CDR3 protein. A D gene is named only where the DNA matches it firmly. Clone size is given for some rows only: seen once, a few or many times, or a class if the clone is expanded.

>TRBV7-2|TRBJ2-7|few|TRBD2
TGTGCCAGCAGCTTAACCAGCGGGGACTCCTACGAGCAGTACTTC
CASSLTSGDSYEQYF
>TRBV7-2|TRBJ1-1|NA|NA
TGTGCCAGCAGCTTAGCGCGGAGGCCTGAAGCTTTCTTT
CASSLARRPEAFF
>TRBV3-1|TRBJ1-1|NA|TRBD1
TGTGCCAGCAGCCAGTCCGGGACAGGGAACACTGAAGCTTTCTTT
CASSQSGTGNTEAFF
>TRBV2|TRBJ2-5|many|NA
TGTGCCAGCAGTGATTGGGAGACCCAGTACTTC
CASSDWETQYF
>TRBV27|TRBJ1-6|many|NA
TGTGCCAGCAGTTTGCGGGCCCTAAGTTCACCCCTCCACTTT
CASSLRALSSPLHF
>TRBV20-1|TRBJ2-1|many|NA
TGCGGGGGTTACATCCGCAATGAGCAGTTCTTC
CGGYIRNEQFF
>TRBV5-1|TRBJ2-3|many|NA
TGCGCCAGCAGCGTTACGGTGGGTCCAGATACGCAGTATTTT
CASSVTVGPDTQYF
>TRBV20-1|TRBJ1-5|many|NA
TGCAGTGCTAGCGACATGTTTAGCAATCAGCCCCAGCATTTT
CSASDMFSNQPQHF
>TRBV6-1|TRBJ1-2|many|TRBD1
TGTGCAGGGGGCGAGTATAGCGGCTACACCTTC
CAGGEYSGYTF
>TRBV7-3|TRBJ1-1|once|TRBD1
TGTGCCAGCAGCTTAATAGGGACAGGGGTCGGTGAAGCTTTCTTT
CASSLIGTGVGEAFF
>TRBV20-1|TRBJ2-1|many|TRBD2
TGCAGTGCTAGTACTAGCGGGAGGGCCGTCTACAATGAGCAGTTCTTC
CSASTSGRAVYNEQFF
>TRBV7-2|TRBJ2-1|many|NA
TGTGCCAGCAGCTTAGCGGTTGGGCATTCTTCCTACAATGAGCAGTTCTTC
CASSLAVGHSSYNEQFF
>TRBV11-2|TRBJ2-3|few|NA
TGTGCCAGCAGCCCGATGACCGGATTGGATACGCAGTATTTT
CASSPMTGLDTQYF
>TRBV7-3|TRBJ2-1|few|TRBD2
TGTGCCAGCAGCCCCGGGGGGGTATCTTACAATGAGCAGTTCTTC
CASSPGGVSYNEQFF
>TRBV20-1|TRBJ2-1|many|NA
TGCAGTGCTAGAGATTCCGGGGCCGGGAATGAGCAGTTCTTC
CSARDSGAGNEQFF
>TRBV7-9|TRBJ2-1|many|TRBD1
TGTGCCAGCAGCTTAGCCGGGACAGCCTACAATGAGCAGTTCTTC
CASSLAGTAYNEQFF
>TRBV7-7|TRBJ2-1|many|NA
TGTGCTAGCAGCTCCACAGATTACAATGAGCAGTTCTTC
CASSSTDYNEQFF
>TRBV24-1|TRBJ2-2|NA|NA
TGTGCCACCAGTGACCCGGGACGGACCTCGAACACCGGGGAGCTGTTTTTT
CATSDPGRTSNTGELFF
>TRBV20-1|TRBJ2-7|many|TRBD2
TGCAGTGCTCACGCCGGGACTAACTACGAGCAGTACTTC
CSAHAGTNYEQYF
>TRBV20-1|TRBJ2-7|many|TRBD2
TGCAGTGCCCACAGTGGACTAGCGTCCGCCTACGAGCAGTACTTC
CSAHSGLASAYEQYF
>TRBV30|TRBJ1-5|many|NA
TGTGCCTGGAGTGTTGGGAGGACCTCTAGCAATCAGCCCCAGCATTTT
CAWSVGRTSSNQPQHF
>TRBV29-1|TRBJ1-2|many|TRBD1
TGCAGCGGGTGGACAGGGGATGGCTACACCTTC
CSGWTGDGYTF
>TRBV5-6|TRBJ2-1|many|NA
TGTGCCAGCACGGACCTTTCGGGAAGTGAGCAGTTCTTC
CASTDLSGSEQFF
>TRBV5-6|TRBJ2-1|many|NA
TGTGCCAGCAGCAGGGGTAGGGGCCATGAGCAGTTCTTC
CASSRGRGHEQFF
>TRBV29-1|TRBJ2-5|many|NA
TGCAGCGCCGCAACTAATCGAGAGACCCAGTACTTC
CSAATNRETQYF
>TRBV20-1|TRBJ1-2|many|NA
TGCAGTGCTAGAGGGCGCCGGGGGTATGGCTACACCTTC
CSARGRRGYGYTF
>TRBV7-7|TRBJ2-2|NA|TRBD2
TGTGCTAGCCGGTCGGGGGGGGATTACACCGGGGAGCTGTTTTTT
CASRSGGDYTGELFF
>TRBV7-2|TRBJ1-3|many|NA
TGTGCCAGCAGCCTCCGGGTAGGGGCTGGAAACACCATATATTTT
CASSLRVGAGNTIYF
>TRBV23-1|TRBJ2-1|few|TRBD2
TGCGCCAGCAGTCTTCCCAGCGGGGAACGCAATGAGCAGTTCTTC
CASSLPSGERNEQFF
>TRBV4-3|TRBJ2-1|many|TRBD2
TGCGCCAGCAGCCCCCGTGACGGGAGGGCCTACAATGAGCAGTTCTTC
CASSPRDGRAYNEQFF
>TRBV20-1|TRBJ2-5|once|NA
TGCAGTGCCCTCGGGGTAGGGGAAGAGACCCAGTACTTC
CSALGVGEETQYF
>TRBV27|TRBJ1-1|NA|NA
TGTGCCAGCAGTTTCTGGCTGGGGGCGGACACTGAAGCTTTCTTT
CASSFWLGADTEAFF
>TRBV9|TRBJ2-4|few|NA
TGTGCCAGCAGCCCCCGCACCGGGCAGGGGGGCAAAAACATTCAGTACTTC
CASSPRTGQGGKNIQYF
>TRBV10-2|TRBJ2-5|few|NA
NA
CASSPGTSGVKRPSTSIETQYF
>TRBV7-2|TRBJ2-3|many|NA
TGTGCCAGCAGCTCCCCTGGGGGCGGGAACACAGATACGCAGTATTTT
CASSSPGGGNTDTQYF
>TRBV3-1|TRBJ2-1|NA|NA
TGTGCCAGCAGCCAACCAAGACTAGCCTACAATGAGCAGTTCTTC
CASSQPRLAYNEQFF
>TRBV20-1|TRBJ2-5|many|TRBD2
TGCAGTGCTATGGCGGGAGAACGGGTTTCCCAGTACTTC
CSAMAGERVSQYF
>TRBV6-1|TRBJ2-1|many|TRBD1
TGTGCCAGCAGTACCCGTGGACAGGGGATTTACAATGAGCAGTTCTTC
CASSTRGQGIYNEQFF
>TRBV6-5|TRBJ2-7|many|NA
TGTGCCAGCAGTTACTCGATTTCGTTTAGCCGCTCCTACGAGCAGTACTTC
CASSYSISFSRSYEQYF
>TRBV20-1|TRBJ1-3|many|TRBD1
TGCAGTGCTAGAGAGGACTTCGGACAGGCCCCTGGAAACACCATATATTTT
CSAREDFGQAPGNTIYF
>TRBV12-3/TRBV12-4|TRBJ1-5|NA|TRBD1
TGTGCCAGCAGAGGGAGACAGGGAAACAATCAGCCCCAGCATTTT
CASRGRQGNNQPQHF
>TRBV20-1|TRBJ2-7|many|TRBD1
TGCAGTGCTAGAGATGACAGGGGCTACGAGCAGTACTTC
CSARDDRGYEQYF
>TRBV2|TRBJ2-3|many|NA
TGTGCCAGCAGTGAATGGCTTACAGATACGCAGTATTTT
CASSEWLTDTQYF
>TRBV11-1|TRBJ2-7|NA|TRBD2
TGTGCCAGCAGCCCTCAACGGGACTACAAGCAGTACTTC
CASSPQRDYKQYF
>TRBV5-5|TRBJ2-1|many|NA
TGTGCCAGCAGCCACACGGGGGGCCCCATTTCCTACAATGAGCAGTTCTTC
CASSHTGGPISYNEQFF
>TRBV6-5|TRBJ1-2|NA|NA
TGTGCCAGCAGTAACTCACGGGGCTCTCCCTACACCTTC
CASSNSRGSPYTF
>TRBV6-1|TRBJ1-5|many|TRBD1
TGTGCCAGCAGTGGCCGGGACAGCTATCAGCCCCAGCATTTT
CASSGRDSYQPQHF
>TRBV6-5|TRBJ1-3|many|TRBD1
TGTGCCAGCAGTTACAGGGGACAGGGTTTCGGAAACACCATATATTTT
CASSYRGQGFGNTIYF
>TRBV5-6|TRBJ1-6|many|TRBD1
TGTGCCAGCAGCTCCTACAGGGGCGGGACCCGGTCACCCCTCCACTTT
CASSSYRGGTRSPLHF
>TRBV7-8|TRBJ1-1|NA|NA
TGTGCCAGCAGCTTAGTTTCGGTAGGAGGGTTAGGGAGCGGCACTGAAGCTTTCTTT
CASSLVSVGGLGSGTEAFF
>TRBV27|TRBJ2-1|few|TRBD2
TGTGCCAGCAGGCCAACGGGACTAGCGGGCAATGAGCAGTTCTTC
CASRPTGLAGNEQFF
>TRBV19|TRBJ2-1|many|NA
TGTGCCAGTAGTTCCGTGGGCCGGGAGCAGTTCTTC
CASSSVGREQFF
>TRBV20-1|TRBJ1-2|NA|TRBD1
TGCAGTGCTAGCCAGACAGGGGGCTTGTTTGGCTACACCTTC
CSASQTGGLFGYTF
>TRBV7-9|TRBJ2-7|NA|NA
TGTGCCAGCAGCGTCGGGAACTCCTACGAGCAGTACTTC
CASSVGNSYEQYF
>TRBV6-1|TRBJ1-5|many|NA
TGTGCCAGCAATCCCCGGGGGGGAAATCAGCCCCAGCATTTT
CASNPRGGNQPQHF
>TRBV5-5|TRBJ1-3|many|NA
TGTGCCAGCAGCTTGGCGGCAGGCTCTGGAAACACCATATATTTT
CASSLAAGSGNTIYF
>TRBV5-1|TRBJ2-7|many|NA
TGCGCCAGCAGCTTGGTCTTCCAACCTTCCTACGAGCAGTACTTC
CASSLVFQPSYEQYF
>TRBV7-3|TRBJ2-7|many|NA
TGTGCCAGCAGCCCAGACAGGGAGGCGGAGCAGTACTTC
CASSPDREAEQYF
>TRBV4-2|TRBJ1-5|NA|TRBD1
TGTGCCAGCAGCCAAGAATTGGGGACAGGGTTTCAGCCCCAGCATTTT
CASSQELGTGFQPQHF